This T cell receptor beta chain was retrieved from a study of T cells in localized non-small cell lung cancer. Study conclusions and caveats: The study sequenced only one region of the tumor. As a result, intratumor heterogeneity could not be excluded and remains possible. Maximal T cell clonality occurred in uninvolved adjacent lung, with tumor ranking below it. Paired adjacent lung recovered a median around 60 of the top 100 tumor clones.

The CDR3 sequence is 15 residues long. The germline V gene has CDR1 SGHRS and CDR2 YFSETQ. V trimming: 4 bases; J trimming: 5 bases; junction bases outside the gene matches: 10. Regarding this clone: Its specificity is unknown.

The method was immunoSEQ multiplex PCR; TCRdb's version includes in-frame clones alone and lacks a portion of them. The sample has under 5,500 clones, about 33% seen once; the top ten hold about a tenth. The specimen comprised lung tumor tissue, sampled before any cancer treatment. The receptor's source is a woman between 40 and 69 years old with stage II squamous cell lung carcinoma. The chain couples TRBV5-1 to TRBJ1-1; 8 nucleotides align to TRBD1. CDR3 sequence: CASSLGQGFQTEAFF. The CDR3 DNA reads TGCGCCAGCAGCCTAGGACAGGGATTTCAGACTGAAGCTTTCTTT.